This entry describes one T cell receptor (beta chain). The source of the sample is a study of neoadjuvant nivolumab and ipilimumab in lung cancer. The CDR3 runs to 14 residues. The germline V gene encodes CDR1 SGHRS and CDR2 YFSETQ. With 0 bases removed from V and 5 bases from J, the gap between germline ends came to 11 bases. Libraries were prepared by immunoSEQ multiplex PCR; TCRdb keeps only in-frame clonotypes and omits some of them. The table has 10,000 to 15,000 clones, 55% to 70% seen once. This chain uses TRBV5-1 with TRBJ2-5, with D perhaps TRBD1 (6 bases). Source: peripheral blood, taken after neoadjuvant nivolumab, alone or with ipilimumab, at or shortly before surgery. The receptor comes from an adult with non-small cell lung cancer. This chain's CDR3 is CASSLVVGAETQYF. CDR3 sequence (DNA): TGCGCCAGCAGCTTGGTGGTGGGGGCCGAGACCCAGTACTTC.